These 13 T cell receptor beta chains originate from one sample sequenced in a study of CD8 T cells in Susac syndrome. After extraction with the RNeasy kit, 0.5 to 1 ug of the RNA was reverse transcribed using random hexamers. TCRdb ran MiXCR on the immunoSEQ multiplex PCR reads and lists one entry per CDR3 protein. The data show about 210,000 distinct CDR3 sequences, approximately 95% seen once. Sequencing was performed on CD4+ T cells from PBMCs. Every receptor here comes from a human donor in good health.

This chain uses TRBV10-3 with TRBJ1-5, with D hard to call. The CDR3 consists of 13 residues. Trimming took 5 bases from V and 0 from J, leaving 5 bases between them. Germline CDR1 ENHRY, CDR2 SYGVKD. The CDR3 region has the DNA TGTGCCATCAGTAGGAATAGCAATCAGCCCCAGCATTTT. Its protein is CAISRNSNQPQHF.

The CDR3 DNA is TGTGCCTGTGCCGGGACAGGGTACAATGAGCAGTTCTTC. Amino acid sequence: CACAGTGYNEQFF. The rearrangement uses TRBV30 and TRBJ2-1; 9 nucleotides agree with TRBD1. Germline V lookup: CDR1 GTSNPN, CDR2 SVGIG (reference sequence). Trimming took 6 bases from V and 4 from J; bases not matched to a gene: 4. This CDR3 spans 13 amino acids.

This chain uses TRBV18 with TRBJ2-5; D call uncertain. CDR1 is KGHSH, CDR2 LQKENI, per germline. The V and J ends lost 4 bases and 2 bases respectively, with 8 bases between them. The CDR3 extends over 13 amino acids. The DNA for the CDR3 is TGTGCCAGCTCACTTATCACACAAGAGACCCAGTACTTC. Its translation is CASSLITQETQYF.

The rearrangement uses TRBV3-1 and TRBJ1-2; the D gene is possibly TRBD1 (6 bases). With 1 base removed from V and 7 bases from J, the gap between germline ends came to 10 bases. CDR1 and CDR2 (germline): LGHDT, YNNKEL (reference sequence). CDR3 length: 13 residues. As DNA, the CDR3 is TGTGCCAGCAGCCAAGGGACAGATCCTGGCTACACCTTC. It yields the protein CASSQGTDPGYTF.

The rearrangement links TRBV7-2 to TRBJ2-3; 9 bases fit TRBD2. J gave up 8 bases and V 1 base, and 4 bases lay outside the gene matches. Germline-derived CDR1 and CDR2 are SGHTA and FQGNSA. The CDR3 contains 14 residues. The CDR3 region has the DNA TGTGCCAGCAGCTTAGTAGCGGGAGACGGTACGCAGTATTTT. Its translation: CASSLVAGDGTQYF.

The chain links TRBV25-1 to TRBJ2-7; unclear D gene. Trimming took off 5 bases at V and 4 bases at J, with 18 bases between the two ends. The CDR3 extends over 15 amino acids. The germline gives CDR1 MGHDK, CDR2 SYGVNS. CDR3 region: CASSISGPTRYEQYF. CDR3 in DNA: TGTGCCAGCAGTATTTCCGGACCAACAAGATACGAGCAGTACTTC.

This clonotype was seen only once. The genes are TRBV28 and TRBJ2-7, with a possible D match to TRBD2 (5 bases). V lost 5 bases and J 2 bases, leaving 25 bases between the germline ends. The CDR3 consists of 18 residues. The germline V gene encodes CDR1 MDHEN and CDR2 SYDVKM. In nucleotides, the CDR3 is TGTGCCAGCAGTCCCGGATCCGCTTCGACTACGAGACCCTACGAGCAGTACGTC. Its protein is CASSPGSASTTRPYEQYV.

This clonotype was detected only once. This sequence joins TRBV12-5 and TRBJ2-3, with D maybe TRBD2 (5 bases). CDR1 and CDR2 from the germline V gene are LGHNT and FRNRAP. V dropped 7 bases and J dropped 5 bases, with 16 bases sitting between them. The CDR3 spans 14 residues. CDR3 loop: CASAQRAGEDTQYF. CDR3 nucleotide sequence: TGTGCTAGTGCCCAGCGCGCCGGGGAAGATACGCAGTATTTT.

The chain uses TRBV24-1 and TRBJ2-7; unclear D gene. Deletions cut 12 bases from V and 1 base from J, with 9 bases between. This CDR3 has 11 residues. Germline V CDR1 and CDR2: KGHDR, SFDVKD. The CDR3 DNA is TGTGCCGTCGACGGTTCCTACGAGCAGTACGTC. Amino acid sequence: CAVDGSYEQYV.

The chain carries TRBV2 and TRBJ2-1; 10 nucleotides line up with TRBD1. There are 15 residues in the CDR3. From germline, CDR1 is SNHLY and CDR2 FYNNEI. The V segment lost 6 bases and the J segment 9 bases; nucleotides outside the gene matches: 11. This CDR3 is CASRIGQGEWGEQFF. DNA for the CDR3: TGTGCCAGCAGAATCGGACAGGGGGAGTGGGGTGAGCAGTTCTTC. The full variable domain, in which reference TRBV2 and TRBJ2-1 provide the parts outside the CDR3, is EPEVTQTPSHQVTQMGQEVILRCVPISNHLYFYWYRQILGQKVEFLVSFYNNEISEKSEIFDDQFSVERPDGSNFTLKIRSTKLEDSAMYFCASRIGQGEWGEQFFGPGTRLTVL.

The chain combines TRBV12-3 or TRBV12-4 with TRBJ1-1, with D unclear. Trimming took 3 bases from V and 4 from J, leaving 3 bases between them. The CDR3 extends over 11 amino acids. The CDR3 DNA follows: TGTGCCAGCAGTTTGATCACTGAAGCTTTCTTT. Its protein is CASSLITEAFF.

This clonotype was counted a single time. The chain recombines TRBV7-9 with TRBJ2-3; TRBD2 is a possible D gene (5 bases). The V and J ends lost 6 bases and 0 bases respectively, with 10 bases between them. In germline, CDR1 is SEHNR, CDR2 FQNEAQ (reference sequence). The CDR3 length is 14 residues. The CDR3 DNA reads TGTGCCAGCAGGTCGGGGAGTAGCACAGATACGCAGTATTTT. Protein: CASRSGSSTDTQYF. Looking up the rest from reference TRBV7-9 and TRBJ2-3 gives the full variable domain: DTGVSQNPRHKITKRGQNVTFRCDPISEHNRLYWYRQTLGQGPEFLTYFQNEAQLEKSRLLSDRFSAERPKGSFSTLEIQRTEQGDSAMYLCASRSGSSTDTQYFGPGTRLTVL.

The chain employs TRBV20-1 and TRBJ1-1, with a weak D call TRBD1 (6 bases). Germline values: CDR1 DFQATT, CDR2 SNEGSKA (reference sequence). This CDR3 region has 15 residues. V lost 0 bases, J lost 0 bases, and 11 bases lay in between. The CDR3 is CSARDPGGMNTEAFF. CDR3 sequence (DNA): TGCAGTGCTAGAGATCCGGGGGGCATGAACACTGAAGCTTTCTTT.